Only a few counts were recorded for the clone carrying this T cell receptor (beta chain). Trimming shortened V by 2 bases and J by 8 bases, and 15 bases separated the two germline ends. Germline assignment: CDR1 LNHNV and CDR2 YYDKDF (reference sequence). The CDR3 has 15 amino acids. TCRdb re-derived calls from the RT-PCR reads in MiXCR, one entry per CDR3 protein. The sample has hundreds of thousands of distinct CDR3 sequences; approximately 15% are singletons. The receptor was isolated from a female donor in good health, serving as a healthy control. The J gene is TRBJ1-4, the V gene TRBV15; D unclear. The specimen was memory CD4+ T cells from blood. In DNA form, the CDR3 reads TGTGCCACCAGCAGATCTCCGGCCCCGGGGGAAAAACTGTTTTTT. Translating it yields CATSRSPAPGEKLFF.